This TCR beta chain was documented in a study of T cells in Graves' hyperthyroidism and ophthalmopathy. Study-wide background: Blood from the periphery was taken at initial diagnosis, before any treatment.

This CDR3 contains 14 residues. Germline assignment: CDR1 DFQATT and CDR2 SNEGSKA (reference sequence). Trimming cost V 1 base and J 7 bases; bases outside gene matches: 8. Researchers amplified the TCR beta CDR3 regions from RNA transcripts. The primer set for the first-round RT-PCR of the TCR CDR3 was HTBI. TCRdb passed the multiplex PCR reads through MiXCR, listing each CDR3 protein once. The sample consists of hundreds of thousands of distinct CDR3 sequences, roughly 13% of them appearing once. Patients having uncontrolled infection, another autoimmune disease, pregnancy or lactation were not included. Fresh 10 ml peripheral blood yielded PBMCs.

The TCR was taken from a woman in her thirties with Graves' hyperthyroidism. V and J are TRBV20-1 and TRBJ2-7, with TRBD1 identical over 9 bases. The sample taken for sequencing was blood. As DNA, the CDR3 is TGCAGTGCTAGAGGGGACAGGGCTTCGGGTGAGCAGTACTTC. Translating it yields CSARGDRASGEQYF.